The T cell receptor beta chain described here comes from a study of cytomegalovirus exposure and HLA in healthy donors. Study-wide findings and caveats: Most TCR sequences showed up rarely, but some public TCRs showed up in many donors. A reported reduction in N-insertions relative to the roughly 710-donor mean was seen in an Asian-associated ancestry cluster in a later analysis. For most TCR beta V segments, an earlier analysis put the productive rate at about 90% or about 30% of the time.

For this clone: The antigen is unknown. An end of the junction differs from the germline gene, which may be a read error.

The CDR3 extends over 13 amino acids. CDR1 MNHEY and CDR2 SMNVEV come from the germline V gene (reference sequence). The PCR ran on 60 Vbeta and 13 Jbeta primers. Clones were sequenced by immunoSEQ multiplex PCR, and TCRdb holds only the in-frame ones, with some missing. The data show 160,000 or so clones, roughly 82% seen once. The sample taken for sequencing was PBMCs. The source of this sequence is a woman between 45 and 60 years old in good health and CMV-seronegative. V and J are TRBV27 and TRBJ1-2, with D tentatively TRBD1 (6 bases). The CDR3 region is CASSSSGVYGCTF. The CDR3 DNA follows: TGTGCCAGCAGTTCCTCAGGGGTCTATGGCTGCACCTTC.